The 21 T cell receptor beta chains given below trace back to one sample, sequenced in a study of spatial heterogeneity in lung cancer. The time point denotes: blood at routine non-recurrence follow-up after resection. MiXCR, run by TCRdb on the 5' RACE reads, gives a single entry per CDR3 protein. The sample carries fewer than 20,000 distinct CDR3 sequences, over 8.5% recorded once. This material consisted of PBMCs, taken at follow-up. These TCRs come from a male donor with early-stage non-small cell lung cancer.

At least ten counts were recorded for this clonotype. The chain combines TRBV4-1 with TRBJ1-5, with unresolved D. Trimming cost V 1 base and J 7 bases, with 11 bases left between them. CDR1 is MGHRA, CDR2 YSYEKL, per germline. This CDR3 region has 14 residues. The CDR3 coding sequence is TGCGCCAGCAGCCAAGTTCTGTGGGCCCAGCCCCAGCATTTT. It yields the protein CASSQVLWAQPQHF.

This clonotype is labeled as medium-sized. The genes are TRBV28 and TRBJ2-7; the D gene is possibly TRBD1 (6 bases). The CDR3 loop spans 18 amino acids. The V gene's germline CDR1 is MDHEN and CDR2 SYDVKM. Trimming stripped 6 bases from V and 6 bases from J, with 30 bases between. CDR3 coding DNA: TGTGCCAGCAGAACCCGTAACACGATGTCAGGGGCGGCTGGCGAGCAGTACTTC. This codes for CASRTRNTMSGAAGEQYF. Drawing the rest from reference TRBV28 and TRBJ2-7, the complete variable domain is DVKVTQSSRYLVKRTGEKVFLECVQDMDHENMFWYRQDPGLGLRLIYFSYDVKMKEKGDIPEGYSVSREKKERFSLILESASTNQTSMYLCASRTRNTMSGAAGEQYFGPGTRLTVT.

This clonotype appeared many times. The chain combines TRBV20-1 with TRBJ1-1; no clear D gene. With 5 bases removed from V and 3 bases from J, the gap between germline ends came to 7 bases. Germline assignment: CDR1 DFQATT and CDR2 SNEGSKA (reference sequence). The CDR3 sequence is 11 residues long. The CDR3 protein is CSALRYTEAFF. The DNA for the CDR3 is TGCAGTGCTCTTCGATACACTGAAGCTTTCTTT.

This clonotype is medium-sized within its sample. The rearrangement joins TRBV4-3 to TRBJ2-1; either TRBD1 or TRBD2 may fit D (6 bases each). Trimming cost V 0 bases and J 2 bases, with 14 bases left between them. The CDR3 is made up of 17 amino acids. Germline V lookup: CDR1 LGHNA, CDR2 YSLEER. In DNA, the CDR3 is TGCGCCAGCAGCCAAGACTCAACGGGGGCAACCTACAATGAGCAGTTCTTC. It specifies CASSQDSTGATYNEQFF.

This clonotype was counted between two and nine times. The chain joins TRBV28 to TRBJ1-5, with a weak D call TRBD1 (5 bases). Trimming shortened V by 3 bases and J by 1 base, and 10 bases separated the two germline ends. The germline CDR1 and CDR2 sequences are MDHEN and SYDVKM. The CDR3 has 15 amino acids. Here the CDR3 reads CASSFGGSSNQPQHF. DNA of the CDR3: TGTGCCAGCAGTTTCGGGGGAAGCAGCAATCAGCCCCAGCATTTT.

This clonotype was seen many times. V is TRBV29-1 and J is TRBJ1-2; 9 positions agree with TRBD1. V trimming: 2 bases; J trimming: 5 bases; junction bases outside the gene matches: 6. Per the germline V gene, CDR1 is SQVTM and CDR2 is ANQGSEA. CDR3 length: 14 amino acids. The CDR3 region is CSVERDRVRYGYTF. The DNA for the CDR3 is TGCAGCGTTGAAAGGGACAGGGTTAGGTATGGCTACACCTTC.

A note on this clonotype: A much bigger clone sits one base away, suggesting this may be a read error. V is TRBV11-2 and J is TRBJ2-3, with 8 bases matching TRBD2. The CDR3 covers 19 residues. Germline V gene data show CDR1 as SGHAT and CDR2 as FQNNGV. V lost 2 bases to trimming and J lost 0 bases; unmatched junction nucleotides: 13. The chain's CDR3 is CASSLRTSLNCPSTDTQYF. For the CDR3, the DNA is TGTGCCAGCAGCTTAAGGACTAGCTTAAATTGCCCCAGCACAGATACGCAGTATTTT. The whole variable domain, filled in from reference TRBV11-2 and TRBJ2-3, reads EAGVAQSPRYKIIEKRQSVAFWCNPISGHATLYWYQQILGQGPKLLIQFQNNGVVDDSQLPKDRFSAERLKGVDSTLKIQPAKLEDSAVYLCASSLRTSLNCPSTDTQYFGPGTRLTVL.

This clonotype was recorded at least ten times. The chain joins TRBV29-1 to TRBJ2-7; 8 bases map to TRBD1. The germline V gene encodes CDR1 SQVTM and CDR2 ANQGSEA. CDR3 length: 13 residues. CDR3 nucleotide sequence: TGCAGTACTGGACAGGGAGGTTCCTACGAGCAGTACTTC. It yields the protein CSTGQGGSYEQYF.

The V and J genes are TRBV5-1 and TRBJ2-4; no firm D call. Germline assignment: CDR1 SGHRS and CDR2 YFSETQ. The CDR3 contains 14 residues. The V end was cut by 0 bases, the J end by 5 bases, with 9 bases between. This chain's CDR3 is CASSLEGIQNIQYF. The CDR3 region has the DNA TGCGCCAGCAGCTTGGAAGGAATCCAAAACATTCAGTACTTC.

This clonotype was observed a few times. Just one base apart from a much larger clone, this may be a read error. This CDR3 fails to terminate in the conserved phenylalanine or tryptophan, so it likely reflects a read error. The genes are TRBV5-1 and TRBJ2-7, with D tentatively TRBD2 (6 bases). From germline, CDR1 is SGHRS and CDR2 YFSETQ. V lost 7 bases and J lost 1, with 12 bases in between. The CDR3 has 13 amino acids. The CDR3: CASGPGVSYEQYS. CDR3 DNA sequence: TGCGCCAGCGGGCCGGGAGTATCCTACGAGCAGTACTCC.

This clonotype was seen at least ten times. V is TRBV6-2 or TRBV6-3 and J is TRBJ2-1, with D possibly matching TRBD1 (5 bases). V gave up 4 bases and J gave up 2 bases, with 9 bases separating them. Per the germline V gene, CDR1 is MNHEY and CDR2 is SVGEGT. CDR3 length: 14 residues. CDR3 sequence (DNA): TGTGCCAGCAGTTTGGGGCCCGCCTACAATGAGCAGTTCTTC. Its translation: CASSLGPAYNEQFF.

This clonotype came up many times. The chain recombines TRBV10-3 with TRBJ2-7; perhaps TRBD2 as D (6 bases). Per the germline V gene, CDR1 is ENHRY and CDR2 is SYGVKD. This CDR3 has 14 residues. Trimming removed 2 bases at V and 1 base at J, with 9 bases between. The CDR3 reads CAISEPGESYEQYF. CDR3 sequence (DNA): TGTGCCATCAGTGAGCCGGGGGAGTCCTACGAGCAGTACTTC.

This clonotype has only a few counts. This rearrangement joins TRBV28 to TRBJ2-7; TRBD2 matches 8 bases. V dropped 7 bases and J dropped 4; count of bases not matched to a gene: 9. This CDR3 region has 14 residues. CDR1 is MDHEN and CDR2 is SYDVKM in the germline V gene. The CDR3 bases are TGTGCCAGCATCCAGAGCGGGAGAGGTTACGAGCAGTACTTC. Its protein is CASIQSGRGYEQYF.

Only a few counts were recorded for this clonotype. The rearrangement links TRBV29-1 to TRBJ2-1; 7 bases map to TRBD2. The V segment lost 3 bases and the J segment 0 bases; nucleotides outside the gene matches: 5. This CDR3 comprises 15 residues. CDR1 and CDR2 from the germline V gene are SQVTM and ANQGSEA. For the CDR3, the DNA is TGCAGCGTTGATTGGGGACTAAGCTCCTACAATGAGCAGTTCTTC. Residues: CSVDWGLSSYNEQFF.

To note about this clonotype: A much larger clonotype is one base distant, so this may be a read error. The V and J genes are TRBV20-1 and TRBJ1-2; tentative D call: TRBD1 (5 bases). This CDR3 is built from 13 residues. The germline V gene encodes CDR1 DFQATT and CDR2 SNEGSKA (reference sequence). The CDR3: CSATLTANYVYTF. The DNA of the CDR3 is TGCAGTGCCACATTGACAGCTAACTATGTCTACACCTTC.

V and J are TRBV2 and TRBJ2-7; TRBD1 might be the D (5 bases). The CDR3 is 16 residues long. CDR1 is SNHLY and CDR2 is FYNNEI in the germline V gene. Trimming removed 2 bases from V and 2 bases from J, with 16 bases in between. The chain's CDR3 is CASSERAGRSPYEQYF. Written as DNA, the CDR3 is TGTGCCAGCAGTGAAAGGGCAGGGCGCAGCCCCTACGAGCAGTACTTC.

This clonotype was seen at least ten times. The V gene is TRBV6-2 or TRBV6-3, the J gene TRBJ1-5, with D possibly being TRBD1 (6 bases). The V gene's germline CDR1 is MNHEY and CDR2 SVGEGT. The V end was cut by 6 bases, the J end by 4 bases, with 13 bases between. The CDR3 sequence is 14 residues long. The DNA of the CDR3 is TGTGCCAGCAGAGCAACAGGGAGTAATCAGCCCCAGCATTTT. It specifies CASRATGSNQPQHF.

This clonotype was recorded only once. This may be a read error: a much more frequent sequence differs by one nucleotide. J is TRBJ2-7 and V is TRBV7-6; no definite D call. Per germline, CDR1 SGHVS and CDR2 FNYEAQ. The CDR3 has 14 amino acids. CDR3 DNA: TGTGCCTGCAGCTCCCCAGTGTTTGGCCACGAGCAGTACTTC. Amino acid sequence: CACSSPVFGHEQYF. The full variable domain, completed using reference TRBV7-6 and TRBJ2-7, is GAGVSQSPRYKVTKRGQDVALRCDPISGHVSLYWYRQALGQGPEFLTYFNYEAQQDKSGLPNDRFSAERPEGSISTLTIQRTEQRDSAMYRCACSSPVFGHEQYFGPGTRLTVT.

In this sample, this clonotype turned up many times. The chain has TRBV20-1 and TRBJ2-1, with a possible D match to TRBD2 (6 bases). Trimming took off 6 bases at V and 3 bases at J, with 15 bases between the two ends. Germline V CDR1 and CDR2: DFQATT, SNEGSKA (reference sequence). The CDR3 extends over 14 amino acids. Written as DNA, the CDR3 is TGCAGTGCCATGGAGGGAGTGGACTACAATGAGCAGTTCTTC. Translated: CSAMEGVDYNEQFF.

This clonotype was recorded many times. This rearrangement joins TRBV12-3 or TRBV12-4 to TRBJ2-7; no clear D. V gave up 0 bases and J gave up 5 bases, with 11 bases separating them. The CDR3 loop spans 14 amino acids. The CDR3 is CASSLALLLNEQYF. The CDR3 DNA follows: TGTGCCAGCAGTTTAGCGCTATTGCTCAACGAGCAGTACTTC.

This clonotype has a count of ten or more. The rearrangement uses TRBV15 and TRBJ2-1; 8 positions agree with TRBD2. The germline gives CDR1 LNHNV, CDR2 YYDKDF (reference sequence). With 1 base clipped from V and 5 bases from J, the junction kept 1 base outside the gene matches. The CDR3 spans 14 residues. The CDR3 spells CATSRGTSNNEQFF. CDR3 nucleotide sequence: TGTGCCACCAGCAGAGGGACTAGCAACAATGAGCAGTTCTTC.